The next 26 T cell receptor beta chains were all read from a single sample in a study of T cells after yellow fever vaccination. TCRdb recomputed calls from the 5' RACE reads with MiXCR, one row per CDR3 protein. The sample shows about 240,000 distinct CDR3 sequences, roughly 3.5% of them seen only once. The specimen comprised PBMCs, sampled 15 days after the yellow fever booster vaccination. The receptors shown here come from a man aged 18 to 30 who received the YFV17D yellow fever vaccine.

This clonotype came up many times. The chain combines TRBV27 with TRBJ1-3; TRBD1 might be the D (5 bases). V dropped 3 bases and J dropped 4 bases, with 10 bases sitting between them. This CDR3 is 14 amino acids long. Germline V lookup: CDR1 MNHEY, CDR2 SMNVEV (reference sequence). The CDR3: CASSLRGEGNTIYF. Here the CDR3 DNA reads TGTGCCAGCAGTTTGCGGGGGGAAGGAAACACCATATATTTT.

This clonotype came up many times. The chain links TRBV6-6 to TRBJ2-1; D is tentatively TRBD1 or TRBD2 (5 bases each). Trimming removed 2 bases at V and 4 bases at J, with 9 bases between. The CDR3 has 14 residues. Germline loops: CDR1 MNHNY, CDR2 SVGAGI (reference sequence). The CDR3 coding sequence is TGTGCCAGCAGTTACGGGACGAATTACAATGAGCAGTTCTTC. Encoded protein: CASSYGTNYNEQFF.

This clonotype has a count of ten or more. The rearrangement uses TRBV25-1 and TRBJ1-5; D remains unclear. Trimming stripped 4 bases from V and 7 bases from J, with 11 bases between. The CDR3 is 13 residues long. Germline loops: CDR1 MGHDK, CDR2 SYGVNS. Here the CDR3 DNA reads TGTGCCAGCAGTGGACCCTCGGAACAGCCCCAGCATTTT. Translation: CASSGPSEQPQHF. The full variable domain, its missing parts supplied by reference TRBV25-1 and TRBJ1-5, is EADIYQTPRYLVIGTGKKITLECSQTMGHDKMYWYQQDPGMELHLIHYSYGVNSTEKGDLSSESTVSRIRTEHFPLTLESARPSHTSQYLCASSGPSEQPQHFGDGTRLSIL.

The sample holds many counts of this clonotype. The CDR3: CASSPGAARYGYTF. Here the CDR3 DNA reads TGTGCCAGCAGCCCTGGGGCAGCCCGCTATGGCTACACCTTC. The chain uses TRBV5-4 and TRBJ1-2, with a possible D match to TRBD1 (5 bases). This CDR3 region has 14 residues. The V gene's germline CDR1 is SGHNT and CDR2 YYREEE (reference sequence). V shed 4 bases and J shed 4 bases, with 14 bases lying between them. Full variable domain (outside the CDR3, taken from reference TRBV5-4 and TRBJ1-2): ETGVTQSPTHLIKTRGQQVTLRCSSQSGHNTVSWYQQALGQGPQFIFQYYREEENGRGNFPPRFSGLQFPNYSSELNVNALELDDSALYLCASSPGAARYGYTFGSGTRLTVV.

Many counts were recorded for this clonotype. The CDR3 region is CASSQDSSGGAKNIQYF. CDR3 DNA: TGCGCCAGCAGCCAAGACTCTAGCGGGGGAGCCAAAAACATTCAGTACTTC. V and J are TRBV4-3 and TRBJ2-4, with 10 bases lining up with TRBD2. V shed 0 bases, J shed 0 bases, and the junction held 2 bases outside the gene matches. Germline-derived CDR1 and CDR2 are LGHNA and YSLEER. The CDR3 loop spans 17 amino acids.

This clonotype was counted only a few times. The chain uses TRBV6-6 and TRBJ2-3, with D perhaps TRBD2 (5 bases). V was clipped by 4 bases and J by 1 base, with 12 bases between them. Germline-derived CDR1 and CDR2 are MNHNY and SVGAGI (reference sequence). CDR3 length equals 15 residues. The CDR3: CASSSNLARTDTQYF. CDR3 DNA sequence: TGTGCCAGCAGTTCCAACCTAGCCCGCACAGATACGCAGTATTTT.

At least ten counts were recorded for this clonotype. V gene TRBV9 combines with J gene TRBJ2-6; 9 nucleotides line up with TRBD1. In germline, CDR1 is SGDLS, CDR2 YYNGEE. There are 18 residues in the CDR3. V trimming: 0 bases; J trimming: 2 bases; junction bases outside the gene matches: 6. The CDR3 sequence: CASSVAGQGIPGANVLTF. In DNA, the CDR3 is TGTGCCAGCAGCGTAGCTGGACAGGGGATCCCTGGGGCCAACGTCCTGACTTTC.

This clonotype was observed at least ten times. CDR3 protein: CASTPRSGAYQETQYF. The CDR3 DNA reads as TGCGCCAGCACCCCACGCAGCGGGGCGTACCAAGAGACCCAGTACTTC. V gene TRBV4-1 combines with J gene TRBJ2-5; 7 bases map to TRBD2. Germline V gene sequence: CDR1 MGHRA, CDR2 YSYEKL. This CDR3 is 16 amino acids long. V was clipped by 7 bases and J by 0 bases; unmatched bases: 11.

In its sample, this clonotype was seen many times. CDR3 region: CASSPRDFNEQFF. The CDR3 DNA reads TGCGCCAGCAGTCCCCGGGACTTCAATGAGCAGTTCTTC. This chain links TRBV5-1 with TRBJ2-1; TRBD2 might be the D (6 bases). The CDR3 is 13 amino acids. CDR1 and CDR2 from the germline V gene are SGHRS and YFSETQ. With 5 bases removed from V and 6 bases from J, the gap between germline ends came to 12 bases.

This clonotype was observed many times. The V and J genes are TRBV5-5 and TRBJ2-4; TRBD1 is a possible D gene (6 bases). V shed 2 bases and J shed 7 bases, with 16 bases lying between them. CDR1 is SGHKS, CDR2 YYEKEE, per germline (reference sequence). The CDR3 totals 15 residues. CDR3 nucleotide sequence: TGTGCCAGCAGCTTTGAGGGGCAGGGGAAGAACATTCAGTACTTC. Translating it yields CASSFEGQGKNIQYF. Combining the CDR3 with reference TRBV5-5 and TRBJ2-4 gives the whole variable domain DAGVTQSPTHLIKTRGQQVTLRCSPISGHKSVSWYQQVLGQGPQFIFQYYEKEERGRGNFPDRFSARQFPNYSSELNVNALLLGDSALYLCASSFEGQGKNIQYFGAGTRLSVL.

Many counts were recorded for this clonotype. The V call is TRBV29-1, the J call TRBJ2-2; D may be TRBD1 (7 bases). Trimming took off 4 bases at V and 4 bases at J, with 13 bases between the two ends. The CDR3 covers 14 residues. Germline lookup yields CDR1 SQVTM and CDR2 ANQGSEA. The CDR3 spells CSVATGDFTGELFF. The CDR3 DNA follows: TGCAGCGTTGCCACAGGGGACTTCACCGGGGAGCTGTTTTTT.

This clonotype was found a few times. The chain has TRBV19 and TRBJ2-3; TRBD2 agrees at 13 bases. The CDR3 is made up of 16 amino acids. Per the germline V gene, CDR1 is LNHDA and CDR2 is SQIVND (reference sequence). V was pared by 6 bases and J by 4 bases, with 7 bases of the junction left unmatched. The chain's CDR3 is CASRLAGGPAADTQYF. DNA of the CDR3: TGTGCCAGTAGACTAGCGGGGGGGCCTGCCGCAGATACGCAGTATTTT.

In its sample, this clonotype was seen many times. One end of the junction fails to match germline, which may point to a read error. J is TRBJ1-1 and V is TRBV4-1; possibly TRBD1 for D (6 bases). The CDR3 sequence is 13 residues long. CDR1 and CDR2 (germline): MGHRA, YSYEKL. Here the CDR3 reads CASTQQGNTEAFF. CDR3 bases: TGCGCCAGCACCCAACAGGGGAACACTGAAGCTTTCTTT.

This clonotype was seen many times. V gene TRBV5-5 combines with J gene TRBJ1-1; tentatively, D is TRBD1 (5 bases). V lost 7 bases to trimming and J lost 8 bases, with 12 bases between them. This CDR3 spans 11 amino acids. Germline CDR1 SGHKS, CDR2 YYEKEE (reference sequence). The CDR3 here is CASGRGGEAFF. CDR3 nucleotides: TGTGCCAGCGGAAGGGGTGGGGAAGCTTTCTTT.

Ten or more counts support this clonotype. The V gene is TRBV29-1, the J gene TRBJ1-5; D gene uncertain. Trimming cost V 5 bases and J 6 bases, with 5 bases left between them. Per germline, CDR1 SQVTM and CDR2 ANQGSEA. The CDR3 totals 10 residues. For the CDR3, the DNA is TGCAGCGTTACGAGTCAGCCCCAGCATTTT. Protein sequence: CSVTSQPQHF. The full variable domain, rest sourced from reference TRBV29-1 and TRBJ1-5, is SAVISQKPSRDICQRGTSLTIQCQVDSQVTMMFWYRQQPGQSLTLIATANQGSEATYESGFVIDKFPISRPNLTFSTLTVSNMSPEDSSIYLCSVTSQPQHFGDGTRLSIL.

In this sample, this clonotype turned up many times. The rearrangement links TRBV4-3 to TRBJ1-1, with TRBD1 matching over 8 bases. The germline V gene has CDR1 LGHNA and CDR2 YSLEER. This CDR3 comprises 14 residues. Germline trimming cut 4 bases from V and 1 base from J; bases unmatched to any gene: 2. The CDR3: CASSPDRANTEAFF. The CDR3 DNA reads TGCGCCAGCAGCCCGGACAGGGCGAACACTGAAGCTTTCTTT.

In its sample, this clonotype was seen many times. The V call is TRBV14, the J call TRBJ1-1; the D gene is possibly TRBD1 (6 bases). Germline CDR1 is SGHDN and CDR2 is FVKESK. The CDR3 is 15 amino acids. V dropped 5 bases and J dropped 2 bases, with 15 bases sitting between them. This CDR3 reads CASSVPGTTNTEAFF. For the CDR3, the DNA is TGTGCCAGCAGCGTCCCCGGGACAACTAACACTGAAGCTTTCTTT.

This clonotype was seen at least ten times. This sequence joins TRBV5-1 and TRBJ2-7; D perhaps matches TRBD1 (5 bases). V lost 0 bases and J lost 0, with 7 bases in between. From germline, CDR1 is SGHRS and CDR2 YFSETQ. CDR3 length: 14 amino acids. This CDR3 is CASSLDRHSYEQYF. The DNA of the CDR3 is TGCGCCAGCAGCTTGGACAGGCACTCCTACGAGCAGTACTTC.

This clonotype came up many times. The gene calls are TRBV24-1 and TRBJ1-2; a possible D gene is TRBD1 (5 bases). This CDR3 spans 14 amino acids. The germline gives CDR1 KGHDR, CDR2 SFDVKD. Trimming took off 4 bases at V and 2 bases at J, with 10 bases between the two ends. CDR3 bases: TGTGCCACCAGTGACCCCCGGGGCAACTATGGCTACACCTTC. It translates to CATSDPRGNYGYTF.

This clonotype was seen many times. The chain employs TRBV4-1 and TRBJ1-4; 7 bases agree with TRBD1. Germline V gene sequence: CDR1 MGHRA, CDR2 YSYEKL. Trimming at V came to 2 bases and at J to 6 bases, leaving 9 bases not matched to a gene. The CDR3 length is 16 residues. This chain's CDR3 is CASSQRRTGQDEKLFF. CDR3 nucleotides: TGCGCCAGCAGCCAACGAAGGACAGGACAGGATGAAAAACTGTTTTTT.

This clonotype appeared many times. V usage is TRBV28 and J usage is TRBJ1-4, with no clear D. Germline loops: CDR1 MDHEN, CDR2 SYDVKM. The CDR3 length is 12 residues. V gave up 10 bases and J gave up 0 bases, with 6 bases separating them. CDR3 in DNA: TGTGCCACCCATGCAACTAATGAAAAACTGTTTTTT. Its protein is CATHATNEKLFF.

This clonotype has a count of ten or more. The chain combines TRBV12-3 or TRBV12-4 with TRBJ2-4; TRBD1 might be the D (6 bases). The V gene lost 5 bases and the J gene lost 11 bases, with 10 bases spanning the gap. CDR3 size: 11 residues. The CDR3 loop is CASSPRTVQYF. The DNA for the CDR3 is TGTGCCAGCAGTCCCCGGACAGTTCAGTACTTC.

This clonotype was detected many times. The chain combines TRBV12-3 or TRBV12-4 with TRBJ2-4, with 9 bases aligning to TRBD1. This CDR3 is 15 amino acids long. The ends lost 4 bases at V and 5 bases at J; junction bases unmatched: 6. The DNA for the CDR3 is TGTGCCAGCAGTTGGAGACAGGGGGACGAAAACATTCAGTACTTC. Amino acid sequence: CASSWRQGDENIQYF.

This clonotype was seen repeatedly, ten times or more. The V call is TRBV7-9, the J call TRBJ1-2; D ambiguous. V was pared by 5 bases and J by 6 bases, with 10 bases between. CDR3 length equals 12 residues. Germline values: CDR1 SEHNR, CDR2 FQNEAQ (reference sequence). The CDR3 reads CASSGSGDGYTF. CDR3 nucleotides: TGTGCCAGCAGCGGCTCTGGGGATGGCTACACCTTC.

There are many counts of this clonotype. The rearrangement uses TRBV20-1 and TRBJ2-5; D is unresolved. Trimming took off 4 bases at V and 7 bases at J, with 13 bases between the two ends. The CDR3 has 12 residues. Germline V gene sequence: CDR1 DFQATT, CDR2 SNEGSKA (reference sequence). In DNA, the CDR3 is TGCAGTGCTAACTCCCCTGAAGGGACCCAGTACTTC. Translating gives CSANSPEGTQYF.

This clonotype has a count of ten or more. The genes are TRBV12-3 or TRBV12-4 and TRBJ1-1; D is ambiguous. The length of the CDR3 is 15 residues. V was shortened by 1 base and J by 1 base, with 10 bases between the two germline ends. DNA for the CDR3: TGTGCCAGCAGTTTAGATTGGGTGGGGAACACTGAAGCTTTCTTT. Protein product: CASSLDWVGNTEAFF.